These 10 T cell receptor beta chains came from one sample sequenced in a study of cytomegalovirus exposure and HLA in healthy donors. PCR primers comprised 60 Vbeta and 13 Jbeta primers. Sequencing used immunoSEQ multiplex PCR; TCRdb keeps in-frame clones, though not all of them. The sample lists some 150,000 clones; roughly four fifths were seen once. Sequencing used PBMCs. Receptors originate from a man aged 50-60 years in good health and CMV-seropositive.

The chain carries TRBV4-2 and TRBJ1-2; D is possibly TRBD1 (6 bases). The CDR3 loop spans 14 amino acids. V dropped 1 base and J dropped 6 bases, with 12 bases sitting between them. CDR1 and CDR2 (germline): LGHNA, YNFKEQ. The CDR3 region has the DNA TGTGCCAGCAGCCAAGTGGGGAGACAGGATGGCTACACCTTC. It specifies CASSQVGRQDGYTF.

The chain links TRBV10-3 to TRBJ2-1, with TRBD1 matching over 9 bases. V was pared by 4 bases and J by 6 bases, with 7 bases of the junction left unmatched. Germline assignment: CDR1 ENHRY and CDR2 SYGVKD. The CDR3 loop spans 15 amino acids. CDR3: CAISGGDRVGNEQFF. CDR3 nucleotides: TGTGCCATCAGTGGGGGGGACAGGGTGGGCAATGAGCAGTTCTTC.

J is TRBJ2-3 and V is TRBV7-2; possibly TRBD2 for D (5 bases). Germline CDR1 and CDR2: SGHTA and FQGNSA. The CDR3 length is 15 residues. V was pared by 3 bases and J by 0 bases, with 10 bases between. CDR3: CASSFEGASTDTQYF. The CDR3 coding sequence is TGTGCCAGCAGCTTCGAGGGCGCCAGCACAGATACGCAGTATTTT.

The chain recombines TRBV19 with TRBJ2-7, with 12 bases aligning to TRBD2. CDR1 is LNHDA and CDR2 is SQIVND in the germline V gene (reference sequence). The ends lost 5 bases at V and 3 bases at J; junction bases unmatched: 5. This CDR3 comprises 15 residues. The CDR3 reads CASSPRLAGDYEQYF. The DNA for the CDR3 is TGTGCCAGTAGTCCCCGACTAGCGGGAGACTACGAGCAGTACTTC.

The CDR3 loop reads CSVYGGTAREQFF. In DNA form, the CDR3 reads TGCAGCGTGTACGGGGGGACTGCGAGGGAGCAGTTCTTC. The genes are TRBV29-1 and TRBJ2-1; 7 nucleotides match TRBD2. The CDR3 sequence is 13 residues long. CDR1 is SQVTM and CDR2 is ANQGSEA in the germline V gene. Trimming took 6 bases from V and 10 from J; bases not matched to a gene: 12.

This chain links TRBV6-5 with TRBJ1-2; D not resolved. The CDR3 covers 14 residues. The germline CDR1 and CDR2 sequences are MNHEY and SVGAGI. Trimming took 2 bases from V and 7 from J, leaving 14 bases between them. The DNA for the CDR3 is TGTGCCAGCAGTTACACATCATACCCCTCTGGCTACACCTTC. It encodes CASSYTSYPSGYTF.

This clone is a singleton in its sample. The chain uses TRBV5-6 and TRBJ2-2; D unclear. Trimming took off 1 base at V and 4 bases at J, with 8 bases between the two ends. Looked up from germline, CDR1 is SGHDT and CDR2 is YYEEEE. The CDR3 covers 14 residues. CDR3 bases: TGTGCCAGCAGCTTGTTACAGTCCACCGGGGAGCTGTTTTTT. It translates to CASSLLQSTGELFF.

This sequence joins TRBV9 and TRBJ2-7; possible D gene TRBD1, 5 bases. Trimming took 3 bases from V and 1 from J, leaving 5 bases between them. CDR3 length: 12 amino acids. From germline, CDR1 is SGDLS and CDR2 YYNGEE. CDR3 nucleotides: TGTGCCAGCAGCGGACAGTCCTACGAGCAGTACTTC. Encoded protein: CASSGQSYEQYF.

V usage is TRBV7-9 and J usage is TRBJ1-4; tentative D call: TRBD1 (5 bases). Per the germline V gene, CDR1 is SEHNR and CDR2 is FQNEAQ (reference sequence). Trimming took 8 bases from V and 5 from J, leaving 6 bases between them. This CDR3 is built from 11 residues. CDR3 loop: CASAGNEKLFF. The CDR3 coding sequence is TGTGCCAGCGCAGGGAATGAAAAACTGTTTTTT.

In its sample, this clone was seen once. The gene calls are TRBV5-8 and TRBJ2-7; D might be TRBD2 (7 bases). CDR3 size: 15 residues. V was trimmed by 4 bases and J by 3 bases, leaving 17 bases between them. The germline gives CDR1 SGHTS, CDR2 YDEGEE. CDR3 sequence: CASSPQKGGFYEQYF. The DNA of the CDR3 is TGTGCCAGCAGCCCCCAGAAGGGGGGGTTCTACGAGCAGTACTTC.